The clone carrying this TCR beta chain was seen a handful of times. What it binds is unknown. These data come from a study of T cell repertoires in cytomegalovirus infection. Study information: It was recently identified HLA-C-restricted and well-studied HLA-B-restricted CMV epitopes that the study used. Indications of both CMV infection and matching HLA type were provided by public TCR beta signatures. General study findings and limits: What dominated the ex vivo response were HLA-C-restricted CMV-specific TCR beta clonotypes. Totalled public TCR beta family frequency picked out people who carried CMV plus the relevant HLA.

The germline V gene encodes CDR1 SEHNR and CDR2 FQNEAQ (reference sequence). Trimming took 5 bases from V and 3 from J; bases not matched to a gene: 6. CDR3 size: 16 residues. MiXCR was run by TCRdb on the reads, yielding one entry per CDR3 protein. The data show 650,000 to 900,000 distinct CDR3 sequences, under 35% seen once. The sequences come from cultured CD8+ T cells from PBMCs, collected from culture after CMV antigen stimulation. The chain carries TRBV7-9 and TRBJ2-2, with 10 bases identical to TRBD1. The TCR originated in a human donor in good health (CMV status not recorded). Some clones in this sample may be carry-over from other donors' samples. The CDR3: CASSSDRGLDTGELFF. For the CDR3, the DNA is TGTGCCAGCAGCAGTGACAGGGGGCTTGACACCGGGGAGCTGTTTTTT.